This T cell receptor beta chain was sequenced during a study of shared clonotypes between healthy human individuals (dated by TCRdb to 2018 to 2020). Some background on the complete study: A few men and a couple of women, aged 18 to 49 years, made up the cohort. Blood TCR repertoires of a handful of healthy adults were deeply sequenced to estimate repertoire size and the extent of clonotype sharing between individuals. To increase sequencing depth and limit assay-specific biases, TCR repertoire library preparation and sequencing were carried out by different laboratories using diverse techniques. Each donor's leukapheresis produced roughly between about 0.8 and 8.9 billion PBMCs. Overall study outcomes, separate from this receptor: Pairwise subsampling led to the expectation that sequencing depth would affect the degree of clonotype sharing among donors. Because the study included only a small number of donors, the genetic and exposure-history diversity represented was limited. Sampling was restricted to blood, and TCR repertoires in tissues likely differ from the TCR repertoires found in blood.

Using the deep immunoSEQ assay, multiplex PCR amplified TCR CDR3 regions from genomic DNA. Genomic DNA extracted from each cell subset was distributed evenly over all wells of several immunoSEQ 96-well plates, and each plate served as one replicate. For unsorted PBMC, 250 to 300 ng of genomic DNA, equivalent to 25,000 to 35,000 T cell genomes, went into each replicate PCR. Unsorted PBMC genomic DNA was sequenced across ten immunoSEQ deep assay plates. The purified libraries were quantified using a Qubit 3.0 fluorometer, sized with a Bioanalyzer 2100, and then quantified again using the KAPA Library Quantification kit. Every immunoSEQ 96-well plate was sequenced on a separate single-read 150-cycle Illumina NextSeq 550 flow cell. The original pipeline was this. Because only junctional sequences without quality scores were contained in the immunoSEQ output, filtering matching that applied to full-length reads could not be performed. Sequences were annotated with PyIR, a Python wrapper for IgBLAST v1.9, and V/J genes and CDR3 were assigned using IMGT germline references. Reads were filtered out if the reads had weak V/J assignments (E-value above 1e-6), no CDR3, stop codons, out-of-frame junctions, or ambiguous translated residues. V3J clonotypes were defined as sequences sharing the same inferred V gene, J gene, and CDR3 amino acid sequence. The percentage overlap between two repertoires was calculated by dividing the number of shared unique clonotypes by the size of the smaller repertoire. Repertoire richness was assessed with RTK rarefaction, the Chao1 estimator, and Recon v2.1 estimates of unobserved clonotypes. TCRdb holds this immuneACCESS table with in-frame rearrangements only. Some clones are missing; in checked studies, unresolved V genes explain under half, and the rest has no known cause. The DNA gave D and trimming, while V, J and clone size come from that table. This sample is represented by around 440,000 clones; over 60% of them were singletons. The leading ten clones occupy more than 10% of the sample.

Comment on this clone: Its antigen target is currently unknown. Base-call qualities are not available, and no considerably larger clone is one nucleotide away.

The V end gives up 5 bases and the J end 2 bases, leaving 6 bases in the junction not matched to a gene. The germline V gene provides CDR1 SGHTA and CDR2 FQGNSA. The cysteine opens and the phenylalanine closes a CDR3 of 14 amino acids. Only the CDR3 DNA stays, 42 bases, in frame from base 1. Healthy HIV-negative adults with no recently reported acute infections or vaccinations were included as donors. Only Caucasian adults living in Nashville, Tennessee, USA were represented among the donors. For unsorted samples, about 87 million PBMCs were counted, and genomic DNA was extracted using the QIAamp DNA Blood Mini kit. After blood collection by leukapheresis, PBMCs were isolated using Ficoll-Histopaque density gradient centrifugation and then cryopreserved in the vapor phase of liquid nitrogen.

Sequencing input: PBMCs. The receptor's source is a woman in her forties in good health. Some clones in this sample may be carry-over from other donors' samples. The chain joins TRBV7-2 to TRBJ2-7; 7 of the junction bases match TRBD1. The base sequence is TGTGCCAGCAGCCCGAGCCAGGGGGCCTACGAGCAGTACTTC. Its translation reads: CASSPSQGAYEQYF.